The 15 T cell receptor beta chains given below trace back to one sample, sequenced in a study of blood T cell repertoires in COVID-19. Some clones are missing from TCRdb's copy, which holds only in-frame ones; the method was immunoSEQ multiplex PCR. The profile covers fewer than 350,000 clones, with nearly 90% appearing a single time and about 1% taken by the ten largest. The sequenced sample consisted of PBMCs or T cells enriched from blood (not recorded which). Receptors were obtained from a woman aged 25 to 39 who had recovered from COVID-19.

The chain carries TRBV27 and TRBJ2-3, with D possibly being TRBD1 (6 bases). The CDR3 sequence is 16 residues long. V was cut by 0 bases and J by 1 base, with 11 bases left in between. From germline, CDR1 is MNHEY and CDR2 SMNVEV (reference sequence). The CDR3: CASSLSTRGGTDTQYF. Written as DNA, the CDR3 is TGTGCCAGCAGTTTATCGACCAGGGGAGGCACAGATACGCAGTATTTT.

This chain uses TRBV29-1 with TRBJ2-1; D ambiguous. V dropped 7 bases and J dropped 1 base, with 8 bases sitting between them. This CDR3 comprises 12 residues. Germline V lookup: CDR1 SQVTM, CDR2 ANQGSEA. The CDR3 nucleotides are TGCAGCGCTAAGAGGTCCTACAATGAGCAGTTCTTC. It is translated as CSAKRSYNEQFF.

The chain joins TRBV19 to TRBJ2-2, with no clear D. The germline V gene has CDR1 LNHDA and CDR2 SQIVND (reference sequence). The V and J ends lost 9 bases and 0 bases respectively, with 14 bases between them. This CDR3 is 15 amino acids long. The CDR3 loop reads CASRGANTNTGELFF. In nucleotides, the CDR3 is TGTGCCAGCCGTGGTGCAAACACGAACACCGGGGAGCTGTTTTTT.

This chain links TRBV18 with TRBJ1-3; TRBD1 matches 8 bases. V dropped 4 bases and J dropped 0; count of bases not matched to a gene: 5. The CDR3 runs to 16 residues. Germline V gene sequence: CDR1 KGHSH, CDR2 LQKENI. The CDR3 loop reads CASSLRTGISGNTIYF. DNA of the CDR3: TGTGCCAGCTCACTTCGGACAGGGATCTCTGGAAACACCATATATTTT.

Concerning this clone: Other DNA sequences from this sample encode an identical CDR3 as well. V gene TRBV19 combines with J gene TRBJ1-3; D remains ambiguous. The CDR3 is 13 amino acids. Looked up from germline, CDR1 is LNHDA and CDR2 is SQIVND (reference sequence). Trimming left V 3 bases short and J 1 base short, with 4 bases between. The CDR3 DNA reads TGTGCCAGTAGTATCCTATCTGGAAACACCATATATTTT. Amino acid sequence: CASSILSGNTIYF. Full variable domain (missing parts from reference TRBV19 and TRBJ1-3): DGGITQSPKYLFRKEGQNVTLSCEQNLNHDAMYWYRQDPGQGLRLIYYSQIVNDFQKGDIAEGYSVSREKKESFPLTVTSAQKNPTAFYLCASSILSGNTIYFGEGSWLTVV.

This clone occurred once. The chain has TRBV4-1 and TRBJ1-2; D is possibly TRBD1 (6 bases). V was trimmed by 0 bases and J by 4 bases, leaving 21 bases between them. CDR1 MGHRA and CDR2 YSYEKL come from the germline V gene. The CDR3 has 18 amino acids. The CDR3: CASSQDPPTTGQTYGYTF. The DNA of the CDR3 is TGCGCCAGCAGCCAAGATCCACCCACCACCGGACAGACCTATGGCTACACCTTC.

V gene TRBV29-1 combines with J gene TRBJ1-4; no clear D. V lost 4 bases and J 5 bases, leaving 5 bases between the germline ends. This CDR3 region has 11 residues. The germline gives CDR1 SQVTM, CDR2 ANQGSEA. Here the CDR3 DNA reads TGCAGCGTTGGAGTCAATGAAAAACTGTTTTTT. Protein: CSVGVNEKLFF.

A few counts support this clone. The chain combines TRBV2 with TRBJ2-1, with D uncertain. V was shortened by 4 bases and J by 6 bases, with 7 bases between the two germline ends. The CDR3 has 12 residues. Looked up from germline, CDR1 is SNHLY and CDR2 is FYNNEI. This chain's CDR3 is CASSGSTNEQFF. The CDR3 DNA reads as TGTGCCAGCAGTGGCTCTACCAATGAGCAGTTCTTC.

The chain employs TRBV9 and TRBJ2-3; maybe TRBD2 (5 bases). In germline, CDR1 is SGDLS, CDR2 YYNGEE. V was shortened by 0 bases and J by 1 base, with 15 bases between the two germline ends. CDR3 length equals 17 residues. CDR3 DNA sequence: TGTGCCAGCAGCGTAGCTTGGGAGTATCGTGGCACAGATACGCAGTATTTT. Translation: CASSVAWEYRGTDTQYF.

This clone came up a few times. V gene TRBV19 combines with J gene TRBJ2-1; 11 positions agree with TRBD2. Losses at the gene ends were 5 bases for V and 7 bases for J; bases not matched to a gene: 10. Per the germline V gene, CDR1 is LNHDA and CDR2 is SQIVND (reference sequence). The CDR3 has 16 residues. Here the CDR3 DNA reads TGTGCCAGTAGTGGCCATATAGCGGGAGGGTGGAATGAGCAGTTCTTC. This encodes CASSGHIAGGWNEQFF.

The chain couples TRBV24-1 to TRBJ2-2; 12 nucleotides align to TRBD1. With 8 bases clipped from V and 4 bases from J, the junction kept 10 bases outside the gene matches. Germline CDR1 KGHDR, CDR2 SFDVKD. This CDR3 is 17 amino acids long. This CDR3 reads CATTPPGQGATTGELFF. CDR3 coding DNA: TGTGCCACCACCCCTCCGGGACAGGGGGCAACCACCGGGGAGCTGTTTTTT.

The rearrangement uses TRBV4-1 and TRBJ1-2; D may be TRBD1 (6 bases). Between the trimmed V and J ends, which lost 4 bases and 4 bases, there was a span of 16 bases. The CDR3 runs 15 residues. Germline CDR1 and CDR2: MGHRA and YSYEKL. CDR3 in DNA: TGCGCCAGCAGCCCGCAGAGGACAGTTTCCTATGGCTACACCTTC. It codes for CASSPQRTVSYGYTF.

This clone was found once. The chain couples TRBV4-1 to TRBJ2-1; a weak D match, TRBD1 (6 bases). The germline V gene has CDR1 MGHRA and CDR2 YSYEKL. CDR3 size: 15 residues. The V and J ends lost 2 bases and 6 bases respectively, with 14 bases between them. CDR3 sequence (DNA): TGCGCCAGCAGCCAAACAGGGACGCGAGGCAATGAGCAGTTCTTC. Encoded protein: CASSQTGTRGNEQFF.

By sample share, this clone is medium-sized. V gene TRBV13 combines with J gene TRBJ1-3; D remains ambiguous. CDR1 and CDR2 (germline): PRHDT, FYEKMQ (reference sequence). The CDR3 totals 14 residues. The germline V and J ends were trimmed by 2 bases and 0 bases, with 5 bases remaining between them. This CDR3 reads CASSLLGSGNTIYF. CDR3 bases: TGTGCCAGCAGCTTACTCGGCTCTGGAAACACCATATATTTT.

The chain has TRBV5-1 and TRBJ2-7, with a weak D call TRBD1 (6 bases). CDR3 length: 13 residues. V lost 6 bases and J 0 bases, leaving 10 bases between the germline ends. CDR1 is SGHRS and CDR2 is YFSETQ in the germline V gene. CDR3 nucleotide sequence: TGCGCCAGCACCAGGGACAACTCCTACGAGCAGTACTTC. Translation gives CASTRDNSYEQYF.